This TCR beta chain was retrieved from a study of regulatory T cells in long-lasting Graves disease. Study-wide results and limits: Results may be inaccurate due to the small sample size. A greater number of public clonotypes (about 2,900) was shared by persistent patients than by new patients (around 960).

This clonotype was counted at least ten times. What it binds is not known. Both iRepertoire HTBI primers and Arm-PCR of CDR3 regions were used to build the TCR beta libraries. TCRdb reprocessed the multiplex PCR reads with MiXCR, giving one entry per CDR3 protein. The profile shows about 420,000 distinct CDR3 sequences, less than 20% of them singletons. The CDR3 has 16 residues. J gave up 0 bases and V 2 bases, and 2 bases lay outside the gene matches. In germline, CDR1 is MDHEN, CDR2 SYDVKM. Time point: newly diagnosed GD, antithyroid drugs for less than 3 months. With RNA extracted from PBMCs as input, the TCR library was made. The same sample was also studied in work on T cells in Graves' hyperthyroidism and ophthalmopathy.

The clonotype was recovered from a woman younger than 35 with Graves disease. Sequences were derived from peripheral blood mononuclear cells (PBMCs), sampled at new diagnosis, from a patient treated with antithyroid drugs. The chain links TRBV28 to TRBJ2-2, with 8 bases matching TRBD2. The CDR3 region has the DNA TGTGCCAGCAGTTTACTAGCGGGTGCGAACACCGGGGAGCTGTTTTTT. It codes for CASSLLAGANTGELFF.